The clone carrying this TCR beta chain was detected many times. Its matching antigen is unknown. The entry originates in a study of blood T cells in healthy people across ages. Study-level results: The CMV status of each donor remained undetermined, and this could have confounded shifts in expanded clonotypes. From one million sequenced T cells, diversity estimates were lower bounds.

Germline V lookup: CDR1 SGHVS, CDR2 FNYEAQ. The CDR3 runs 16 residues. Trimming removed 5 bases from V and 5 bases from J; junction bases left unmatched: 7. Each individual donor underwent a draw of ten milliliters of peripheral blood. With a J-beta primer mix and a sample-barcoded 5' primer, a second PCR ran roughly 6 to 11 cycles. Each cDNA molecule carried a tag from a template-switch adaptor that contained 12 random nucleotides. MiXCR was run by TCRdb on the 5' RACE reads, yielding one entry per CDR3 protein. Among roughly 1.6 million distinct CDR3 sequences listed, almost 35% were seen once. The receptor was isolated from a woman in her twenties or thirties in good health. The chain combines TRBV7-6 with TRBJ2-5, with 14 bases lining up with TRBD2. Sample: blood. The CDR3 reads CASSPGLAGVGETQYF. CDR3 bases: TGTGCCAGCAGCCCGGGACTAGCGGGAGTGGGCGAGACCCAGTACTTC.